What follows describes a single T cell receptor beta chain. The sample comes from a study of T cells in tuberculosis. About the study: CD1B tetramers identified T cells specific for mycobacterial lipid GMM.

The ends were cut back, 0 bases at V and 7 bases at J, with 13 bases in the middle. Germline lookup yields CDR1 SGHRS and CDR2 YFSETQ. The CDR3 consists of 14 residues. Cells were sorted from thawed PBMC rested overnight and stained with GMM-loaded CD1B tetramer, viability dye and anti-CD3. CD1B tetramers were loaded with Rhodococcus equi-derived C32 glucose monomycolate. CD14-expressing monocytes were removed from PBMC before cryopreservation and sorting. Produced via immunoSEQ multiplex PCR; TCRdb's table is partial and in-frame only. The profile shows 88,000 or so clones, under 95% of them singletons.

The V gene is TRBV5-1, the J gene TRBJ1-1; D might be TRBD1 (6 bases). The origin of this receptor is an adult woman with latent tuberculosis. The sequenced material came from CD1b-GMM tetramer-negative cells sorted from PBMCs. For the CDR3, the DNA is TGCGCCAGCAGCTTGGCCAATGGACAGAGTGAAGCTTTCTTT. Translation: CASSLANGQSEAFF.